What follows describes a single T cell receptor beta chain. The antigen remains unidentified. Alongside a J-beta primer mix, a sample-barcoded 5' primer served in a second PCR lasting about 6 to 12 cycles. From the 5' RACE reads, TCRdb called clonotypes with MiXCR, one entry per CDR3 protein. The sample lists some 550,000 distinct CDR3 sequences; 47% were seen once. This specimen comes from a study of blood T cells in healthy people across ages. The study, taken as a whole, reports: Because sorting was not performed, PBMCs prevented conclusive naive versus antigen-experienced comparison.

Trimming removed 1 base at V and 15 bases at J, with 10 bases between. The CDR3 covers 11 residues. Germline V lookup: CDR1 SGHAT, CDR2 FQNNGV. The V gene is TRBV11-2, the J gene TRBJ2-1; D is unclear. The sample consisted of blood. The receptor's source is a man aged 80 or over in good health. CDR3 protein: CASSLGGGRFF. The CDR3 nucleotides read TGTGCCAGCAGCTTAGGTGGCGGTCGGTTCTTC. The whole variable domain, filled in from reference TRBV11-2 and TRBJ2-1, reads EAGVAQSPRYKIIEKRQSVAFWCNPISGHATLYWYQQILGQGPKLLIQFQNNGVVDDSQLPKDRFSAERLKGVDSTLKIQPAKLEDSAVYLCASSLGGGRFFGPGTRLTVL.